This T cell receptor beta chain emerged from a study of cytomegalovirus exposure and HLA in healthy donors. General study findings and limits: Overall, roughly 170 TCR beta chains were annotated as cytomegalovirus-associated. Most TCR sequences were seen very rarely across donors, but some public TCRs occurred in many. The TCR clusters that emerged in the first cohort tended, a later analysis found, to co-occur in the roughly 110 validation repertoires.

The CDR3 has 13 residues. Trimming removed 6 bases from V and 10 bases from J; junction bases left unmatched: 11. Germline-derived CDR1 and CDR2 are MNHEY and SVGAGI. The donors were in the approximately 120-subject validation cohort; that cohort was separate from the 666-subject first cohort. About this clone itself: Its antigen remains unidentified.

Clones were read by immunoSEQ multiplex PCR, and TCRdb kept only the in-frame ones, dropping some. The data show 180,000 or so clones, with 75% to 85% seen just once and about an eighth held by the top ten. This TCR came from a woman in her 30s in good health and CMV-seropositive. Sequenced sample: PBMCs. The rearrangement uses TRBV6-5 and TRBJ1-1; 7 bases align to TRBD1. Written as DNA, the CDR3 is TGTGCCAGCAGCCTTCCAGGGGGATCAGTAGCTTTCTTT. It specifies CASSLPGGSVAFF.